This section outlines one TCR beta chain sequence together with its context. The data originate from a study of patients and donors after allogeneic stem cell transplantation. Each CDR3 protein is one row after TCRdb ran MiXCR on the RT-PCR reads. The table lists 920,000 or so distinct CDR3 sequences, about 20% of them singletons, with roughly 6.4% in the top ten. The V gene end was trimmed by 4 bases and the J gene end by 1 base; junction bases not matched to a gene: 3. The CDR3 sequence is 17 residues long. Germline CDR1 is KGHDR and CDR2 is SFDVKD. The specimen sequenced was blood, either unsorted or a sorted T cell fraction (not recorded which). The source of this sequence is a human donor who was either an allogeneic HSCT recipient or a stem cell or donor lymphocyte infusion donor (not recorded which). It is not recorded whose cells these are; they may come from a transplant donor. The genes are TRBV24-1 and TRBJ2-1; TRBD2 agrees at 13 bases. As DNA, the CDR3 is TGTGCCACCAGTGAAAGGACTAGCGGGGGATCCTACAATGAGCAGTTCTTC. Translating gives CATSERTSGGSYNEQFF.